This T cell receptor (beta chain) was found in a study of T-cell reconstitution after alpha-beta-depleted transplantation in children. Unique molecular identifiers were incorporated during preparation of the TCRbeta library. TCRdb itself ran the PCR reads through MiXCR, one entry per CDR3 protein. The sample contains approximately 230,000 distinct CDR3 sequences, 20% to 30% of which appear only once. This clonotype was recorded at least ten times. The antigen is unknown. Broader study findings: It was newly produced T cells that mostly accounted for T-cell counts and diversity one year after transplant.

The CDR3 extends over 14 amino acids. Germline V CDR1 and CDR2: ENHRY, SYGVKD. V shed 4 bases and J shed 1 base, with 10 bases lying between them. The receptor was derived from a girl between 2 and 10 years old with Fanconi anemia, due to receive a stem cell transplant. Specimen: PBMCs, collected before TCRalphabeta/CD19-depleted stem cell transplant. The chain joins TRBV10-3 to TRBJ1-1; the D gene is possibly TRBD1 (5 bases). The CDR3 bases are TGTGCCATCAGTGCCGGGACCGCGAACACTGAAGCTTTCTTT. Translated: CAISAGTANTEAFF.